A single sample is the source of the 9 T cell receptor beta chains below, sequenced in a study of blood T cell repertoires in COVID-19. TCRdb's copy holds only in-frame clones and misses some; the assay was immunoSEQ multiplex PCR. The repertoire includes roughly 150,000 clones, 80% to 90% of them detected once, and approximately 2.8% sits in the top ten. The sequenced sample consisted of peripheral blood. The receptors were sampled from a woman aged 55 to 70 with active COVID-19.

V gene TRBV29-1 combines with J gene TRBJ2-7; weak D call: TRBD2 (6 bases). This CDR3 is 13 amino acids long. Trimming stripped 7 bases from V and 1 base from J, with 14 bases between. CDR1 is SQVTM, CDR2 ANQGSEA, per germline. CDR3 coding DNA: TGCAGCGCCACACCGGCGGGATCCTACGAGCAGTACTTC. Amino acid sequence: CSATPAGSYEQYF.

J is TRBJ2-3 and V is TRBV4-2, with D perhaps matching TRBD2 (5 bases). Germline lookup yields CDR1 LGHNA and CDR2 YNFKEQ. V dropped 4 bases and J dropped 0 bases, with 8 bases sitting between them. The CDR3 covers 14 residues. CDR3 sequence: CASSPRTSTDTQYF. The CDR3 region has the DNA TGTGCCAGCAGCCCCCGGACTAGCACAGATACGCAGTATTTT.

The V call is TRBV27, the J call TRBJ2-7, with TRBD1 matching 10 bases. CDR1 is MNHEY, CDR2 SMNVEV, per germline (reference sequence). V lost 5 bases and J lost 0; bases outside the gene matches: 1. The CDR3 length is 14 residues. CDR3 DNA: TGTGCCAGCAGTAGGACAGGGGGCTCCTACGAGCAGTACTTC. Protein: CASSRTGGSYEQYF.

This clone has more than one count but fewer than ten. The chain's CDR3 is CAKKSGAQETQYF. The DNA of the CDR3 is TGTGCCAAGAAAAGCGGAGCACAAGAGACCCAGTACTTC. The rearrangement joins TRBV27 to TRBJ2-5; possibly TRBD2 for D (5 bases). The ends were cut back, 10 bases at V and 2 bases at J, with 14 bases in the middle. The germline CDR1 and CDR2 sequences are MNHEY and SMNVEV (reference sequence). CDR3 length equals 13 residues.

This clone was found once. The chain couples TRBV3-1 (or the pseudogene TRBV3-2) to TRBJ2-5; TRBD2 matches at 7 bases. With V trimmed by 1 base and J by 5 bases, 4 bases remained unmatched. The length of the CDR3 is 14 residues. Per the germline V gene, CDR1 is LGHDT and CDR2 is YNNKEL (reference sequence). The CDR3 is CASSQAGGRETQYF. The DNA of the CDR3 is TGTGCCAGCAGCCAAGCGGGAGGCCGGGAGACCCAGTACTTC.

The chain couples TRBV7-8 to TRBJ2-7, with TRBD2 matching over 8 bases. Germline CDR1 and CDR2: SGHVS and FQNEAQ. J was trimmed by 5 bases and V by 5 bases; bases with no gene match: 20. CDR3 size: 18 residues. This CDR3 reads CASSAIGGFVAGRDEQYF. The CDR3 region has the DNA TGTGCCAGCAGCGCAATAGGGGGATTCGTAGCGGGAAGGGACGAGCAGTACTTC.

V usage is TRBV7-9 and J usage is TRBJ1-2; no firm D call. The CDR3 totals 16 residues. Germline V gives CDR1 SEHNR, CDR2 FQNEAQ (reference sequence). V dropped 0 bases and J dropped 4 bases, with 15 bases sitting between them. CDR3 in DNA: TGTGCCAGCAGCTTAGCCCTTCTGAGCCCCTTCTATGGCTACACCTTC. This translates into CASSLALLSPFYGYTF.

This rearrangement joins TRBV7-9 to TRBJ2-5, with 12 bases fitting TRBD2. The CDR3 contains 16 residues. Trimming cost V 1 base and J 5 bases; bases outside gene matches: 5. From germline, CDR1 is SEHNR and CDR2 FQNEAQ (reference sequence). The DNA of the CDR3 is TGTGCCAGCAGCTTAGGACTAGCGGGAGTACGGGAGACCCAGTACTTC. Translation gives CASSLGLAGVRETQYF.

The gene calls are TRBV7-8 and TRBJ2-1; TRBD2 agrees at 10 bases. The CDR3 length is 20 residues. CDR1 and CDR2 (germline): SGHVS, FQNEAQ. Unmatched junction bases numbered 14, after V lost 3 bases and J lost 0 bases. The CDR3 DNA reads TGTGCCAGCAGCTTTCTGACTCTCCTTTGGACTAGCGGCTCCTACAATGAGCAGTTCTTC. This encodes CASSFLTLLWTSGSYNEQFF. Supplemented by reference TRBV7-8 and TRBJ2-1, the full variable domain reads GAGVSQSPRYKVAKRGQDVALRCDPISGHVSLFWYQQALGQGPEFLTYFQNEAQLDKSGLPSDRFFAERPEGSVSTLKIQRTQQEDSAVYLCASSFLTLLWTSGSYNEQFFGPGTRLTVL.